The clone carrying this T cell receptor beta chain was seen ten or more times. Its antigen is as yet unknown. These data belong to a study of spatial heterogeneity in lung cancer. Study details: Raw-read counts averaged over ten per unique TCR and UMI combination. General observations from the study: Tumor mutation count correlated with how many alpha and beta TCRs expanded intratumorally.

TCRdb recomputed calls from the 5' RACE reads with MiXCR, one row per CDR3 protein. The table lists approximately 6,800 distinct CDR3 sequences, about an eighth of them singletons. This CDR3 has 14 residues. Per the germline V gene, CDR1 is MDHEN and CDR2 is SYDVKM. The V end was cut by 5 bases, the J end by 5 bases, with 15 bases between. Time point defined: sample taken at primary tumor resection. The chain employs TRBV28 and TRBJ2-5, with unresolved D. This sequence was found in a male donor with early-stage non-small cell lung cancer. Specimen: lung tumor tissue, collected at surgery. CDR3 loop: CASSPLLGLETQYF. The CDR3 nucleotides are TGTGCCAGCAGTCCGTTATTGGGGTTGGAGACCCAGTACTTC.